This T cell receptor (beta chain) was retrieved from a study of cytomegalovirus exposure and HLA in healthy donors. The CDR3 length is 13 residues. The V gene's germline CDR1 is SSHAT and CDR2 FNYEAQ (reference sequence). Each of the donors was a healthy bone marrow donor. Use of 60 Vbeta and 13 Jbeta primers characterized the PCR. Measured with immunoSEQ multiplex PCR; TCRdb has only the in-frame clones, and not every one. The sample holds 150,000 to 170,000 clones, 80% seen once. This clone was seen only a few times. The junction departs from the called germline gene at one end, perhaps through a read error.

Sequenced sample: PBMCs. The receptor was isolated from a woman aged 40 to 50 in good health and CMV-seropositive. V is TRBV7-7 and J is TRBJ2-1; TRBD2 aligns across 13 bases. The CDR3 sequence is CASSFGTSGEQFF. CDR3 bases: TGTGCTAGCAGCTTCGGGACTAGCGGGGAACAGTTCTTC.